A few counts support the clone carrying this T cell receptor (beta chain). This record comes from a study of CD8+CD57+ T cells in acquired aplastic anemia. The CDR3 is 16 residues long. From germline, CDR1 is LGHNA and CDR2 YSLEER. V was clipped by 1 base and J by 1 base, with 10 bases between them. Using genomic DNA as the template, TCR beta VDJ and CDR3 profiling was carried out. TCRdb independently ran MiXCR on the reads; one entry per CDR3 protein. The sample contains some 220,000 distinct CDR3 sequences, about a third of which appear only once. This receptor was taken from a human donor in good health, serving as a control. Specimen: sorted CD4+, CD8+, or CD8+CD57+ T cells (not recorded which) from PBMCs. The chain is built from TRBV4-3 and TRBJ2-2; no reliable D call. The CDR3 bases are TGCGCCAGCAGCCAAGTTCCGATTCTGAACACCGGGGAGCTGTTTTTT. Translation: CASSQVPILNTGELFF.